The 11 T cell receptor beta chains given below trace back to one sample, sequenced in a study of shared clonotypes between healthy human individuals. Measured with immunoSEQ multiplex PCR; TCRdb has only the in-frame clones, and not every one. Here the sample spans about 300,000 clones, about 74% being singletons. The sequencing sample was made of memory CD4+ T cells sorted from blood. Subset here: CD45RA-negative fraction. Source of these receptors: a man under 40 in good health.

This clone was observed a handful of times. This chain connects TRBV5-6 to TRBJ2-2; D gene ambiguous. CDR3 length equals 16 residues. V was cut by 4 bases and J by 3 bases, with 16 bases left in between. The germline V gene has CDR1 SGHDT and CDR2 YYEEEE. The CDR3: CASSAPLEVDTGELFF. CDR3 sequence (DNA): TGTGCCAGCAGCGCTCCTCTAGAGGTGGACACCGGGGAGCTGTTTTTT.

This chain uses TRBV5-4 with TRBJ2-3, with 7 bases matching TRBD1. CDR1 is SGHNT, CDR2 YYREEE, per germline (reference sequence). The ends lost 0 bases at V and 3 bases at J; junction bases unmatched: 7. The CDR3 length is 16 residues. DNA of the CDR3: TGTGCCAGCAGCTTGGTGACAGGGATGGGGACAGATACGCAGTATTTT. This translates into CASSLVTGMGTDTQYF.

In this sample, this clone turned up a few times. Additional DNA sequences in this sample encode the identical CDR3. The genes are TRBV18 and TRBJ1-4, with a tentative D call TRBD1 (6 bases). The germline V gene has CDR1 KGHSH and CDR2 LQKENI. The CDR3 loop spans 16 amino acids. V was cut by 3 bases and J by 6 bases, with 17 bases left in between. The CDR3 DNA reads TGTGCCAGCTCACCTTCGTCGCGGCAGGGGTATGAAAAACTGTTTTTT. This codes for CASSPSSRQGYEKLFF. The full variable domain, completed using reference TRBV18 and TRBJ1-4, is NAGVMQNPRHLVRRRGQEARLRCSPMKGHSHVYWYRQLPEEGLKFMVYLQKENIIDESGMPKERFSAEFPKEGPSILRIQQVVRGDSAAYFCASSPSSRQGYEKLFFGSGTQLSVL.

The chain recombines TRBV5-4 with TRBJ2-7, with 7 bases lining up with TRBD2. Germline V gives CDR1 SGHNT, CDR2 YYREEE (reference sequence). CDR3 length equals 13 residues. J gave up 1 base and V 3 bases, and 1 base lay outside the gene matches. The CDR3 DNA sequence: TGTGCCAGCAGCTGGGAGGGTTCCTACGAGCAGTACTTC. This sequence encodes CASSWEGSYEQYF.

This clone showed up just a few times. This rearrangement joins TRBV30 to TRBJ2-7, with 7 nucleotides matching TRBD2. The CDR3 covers 14 residues. V lost 2 bases to trimming and J lost 7 bases; unmatched junction nucleotides: 11. Germline assignment: CDR1 GTSNPN and CDR2 SVGIG (reference sequence). The CDR3 DNA follows: TGTGCCTGGAGTCGGGCTAGCGGTGCCGGGGAGCAGTACTTC. Encoded protein: CAWSRASGAGEQYF.

The J gene is TRBJ1-2, the V gene TRBV5-6; no firm D call. Per germline, CDR1 SGHDT and CDR2 YYEEEE. Trimming left V 1 base short and J 3 bases short, with 10 bases between. The CDR3 extends over 14 amino acids. CDR3 amino acids: CASSLLQADYGYTF. The CDR3 nucleotides read TGTGCCAGCAGCTTGCTCCAAGCGGACTATGGCTACACCTTC.

The chain links TRBV6-5 to TRBJ1-6; no definite D call. CDR3 length: 13 amino acids. The germline CDR1 and CDR2 sequences are MNHEY and SVGAGI. Trimming shortened V by 5 bases and J by 13 bases, and 15 bases separated the two germline ends. The CDR3 here is CASSAAGAGPLHF. CDR3 coding DNA: TGTGCCAGCAGTGCGGCAGGTGCGGGTCCCCTCCACTTT.

The chain recombines TRBV7-9 with TRBJ1-1; 7 positions agree with TRBD1. Losses at the gene ends were 4 bases for V and 4 bases for J; bases not matched to a gene: 12. The CDR3 runs 16 residues. Germline V gene data show CDR1 as SEHNR and CDR2 as FQNEAQ (reference sequence). CDR3 nucleotides: TGTGCCAGCAGCTCGGGCACACAGGGGTTGAGCACTGAAGCTTTCTTT. This codes for CASSSGTQGLSTEAFF.

The chain carries TRBV30 and TRBJ1-1, with D uncertain. The V end was cut by 3 bases, the J end by 4 bases, with 9 bases between. CDR3 length: 12 amino acids. Per germline, CDR1 GTSNPN and CDR2 SVGIG (reference sequence). In DNA, the CDR3 is TGTGCCTGGAGGGAGGGTCCCACTGAAGCTTTCTTT. Protein product: CAWREGPTEAFF.

This clone has only a few counts. The chain links TRBV9 to TRBJ2-7; 9 bases map to TRBD1. Per germline, CDR1 SGDLS and CDR2 YYNGEE. The CDR3 is 15 amino acids. V trimming: 0 bases; J trimming: 6 bases; junction bases outside the gene matches: 7. CDR3 sequence reads: CASSVVGQGTGEQYF. CDR3 in DNA: TGTGCCAGCAGCGTAGTTGGACAGGGGACAGGCGAGCAGTACTTC.

V and J are TRBV7-9 and TRBJ1-1, with 11 bases that match TRBD1. Germline assignment: CDR1 SEHNR and CDR2 FQNEAQ (reference sequence). The CDR3 is made up of 14 amino acids. The ends lost 5 bases at V and 7 bases at J; junction bases unmatched: 6. The CDR3 DNA reads as TGTGCCAGCAGCGCGGACAGGGGGCTGGGTGAAGCTTTCTTT. Translating gives CASSADRGLGEAFF.